This TCR beta chain is drawn from a study of beta chain features in type 1 diabetes. Findings of the study overall: The similarity of naive, central memory and Treg TCRB repertoires appeared greater among patients than among healthy donors.

The CDR3 is 13 amino acids. From germline, CDR1 is SGHRS and CDR2 YFSETQ. V was clipped by 4 bases and J by 0 bases, with 7 bases between them. Turning to this clone: Its antigen is unidentified.

Every isolated RNA sample was fully reverse transcribed, so sequencing captured expressed TCRB transcripts. Sequencing was performed with immunoSEQ multiplex PCR; in TCRdb, only in-frame clones are kept and a portion is missing. The table records a few hundred thousand clones, around 30% of them present only once. The TCR comes from a man aged 18-30 years in good health. The sequencing sample was made of naive CD4+ T cells from blood. The J gene is TRBJ1-1, the V gene TRBV5-1; D is possibly TRBD1 (5 bases). The CDR3 sequence: CASSATVNTEAFF. The CDR3 DNA reads TGCGCCAGCAGCGCGACAGTGAACACTGAAGCTTTCTTT.